These 27 T cell receptor beta chains were sequenced from one sample in a study of T cells in Graves' hyperthyroidism and ophthalmopathy. Using RNA transcripts as the source, TCR beta CDR3 regions were amplified. A first-round RT-PCR of the TCR CDR3 used the HTBI primer set. One entry per CDR3 protein results from TCRdb running MiXCR on the multiplex PCR reads. The sample carries 400,000 to 550,000 distinct CDR3 sequences, approximately 15% recorded once. The material sequenced was blood. The receptors stem from a woman under 30 with Graves' hyperthyroidism.

The table lists this clonotype with many counts. J is TRBJ2-1 and V is TRBV5-1, with 11 bases fitting TRBD2. V lost 1 base to trimming and J lost 0 bases; unmatched junction nucleotides: 6. The CDR3 runs to 18 residues. Germline loops: CDR1 SGHRS, CDR2 YFSETQ. The CDR3 nucleotides are TGCGCCAGCAGCTTGATCCTAGCGGGAGGCAGCTCCTACAATGAGCAGTTCTTC. Protein: CASSLILAGGSSYNEQFF.

This clonotype was seen ten or more times. The chain couples TRBV12-3 or TRBV12-4 to TRBJ2-3; D is possibly TRBD2 (5 bases). The CDR3 is 13 residues long. Trimming removed 5 bases from V and 4 bases from J, with 10 bases in between. The CDR3 sequence is CASSPGLPDTQYF. The DNA for the CDR3 is TGTGCCAGCAGTCCTGGACTTCCAGATACGCAGTATTTT.

In this sample, this clonotype turned up many times. The chain employs TRBV11-3 and TRBJ2-1, with TRBD2 matching over 8 bases. This CDR3 is 18 amino acids long. With 1 base clipped from V and 2 bases from J, the junction kept 10 bases outside the gene matches. Germline CDR1 and CDR2: SGHNT and YENEEA. The CDR3, as DNA: TGTGCCAGCAGCTTAGGAAGAAGACTAGCGAGAACCTACAATGAGCAGTTCTTC. Protein sequence: CASSLGRRLARTYNEQFF.

Comment on this clonotype: A much more abundant neighbour one base away suggests this may be a read error. V and J are TRBV6-1 and TRBJ2-7; 8 bases fit TRBD2. The CDR3 runs to 15 residues. Trimming cost V 6 bases and J 5 bases; bases outside gene matches: 12. Germline CDR1 reads MNHNS; CDR2 reads SASEGT. As DNA, the CDR3 is TGTGCCAGCAGCCAGATTGGCGGGAGGATCGACGAGCAGTACTTC. It yields the protein CASSQIGGRIDEQYF.

This clonotype has at least ten counts. This chain uses TRBV29-1 with TRBJ2-1; D is unresolved. The CDR3 runs to 15 residues. The germline V and J ends were trimmed by 3 bases and 4 bases, with 16 bases remaining between them. Germline V gene sequence: CDR1 SQVTM, CDR2 ANQGSEA. The CDR3 DNA sequence: TGCAGCGTTGAGGATTTTGCAGGTCGGTACAATGAGCAGTTCTTC. Protein: CSVEDFAGRYNEQFF.

This clonotype was counted only a few times. This chain links TRBV19 with TRBJ2-2; TRBD1 agrees at 7 bases. With 5 bases clipped from V and 5 bases from J, the junction kept 5 bases outside the gene matches. The CDR3 sequence is 14 residues long. In germline, CDR1 is LNHDA, CDR2 SQIVND (reference sequence). The CDR3 nucleotides read TGTGCCAGTAGTCCAGACAGGGATACCGGGGAGCTGTTTTTT. As protein: CASSPDRDTGELFF.

This clonotype showed up many times. The chain recombines TRBV6-1 with TRBJ1-2, with 8 positions matching TRBD1. Unmatched junction bases numbered 5, after V lost 4 bases and J lost 1 base. CDR1 and CDR2 (germline): MNHNS, SASEGT. The CDR3 is made up of 15 amino acids. The CDR3 coding sequence is TGTGCCAGCAGTGGGGGACAGGCGGGTAACTATGGCTACACCTTC. Amino acids: CASSGGQAGNYGYTF.

This clonotype was seen repeatedly, ten times or more. This chain connects TRBV20-1 to TRBJ2-1; D tentatively reads TRBD1 or TRBD2 (5 bases each). The CDR3 has 14 amino acids. The V end was cut by 0 bases, the J end by 4 bases, with 10 bases between. Germline V gene sequence: CDR1 DFQATT, CDR2 SNEGSKA (reference sequence). In nucleotides, the CDR3 is TGCAGTGCTAGAGACGGGACCGGATACAATGAGCAGTTCTTC. This sequence encodes CSARDGTGYNEQFF.

This clonotype was picked up many times. This sequence joins TRBV3-1 and TRBJ1-2; a possible D gene is TRBD1 (6 bases). In germline, CDR1 is LGHDT, CDR2 YNNKEL (reference sequence). The V end lost 4 bases, the J end lost 2 bases, and 14 bases lay between the germline ends. The CDR3 is 15 amino acids. The CDR3 reads CASSRWDTRNYGYTF. In nucleotides, the CDR3 is TGTGCCAGCAGCCGATGGGACACTAGGAACTATGGCTACACCTTC.

This clonotype has a count of ten or more. This chain uses TRBV3-1 with TRBJ2-5, with D perhaps TRBD2 (7 bases). The CDR3 runs 15 residues. Germline CDR1 is LGHDT and CDR2 is YNNKEL (reference sequence). Trimming removed 2 bases at V and 5 bases at J, with 15 bases between. The CDR3 protein is CASSQLTGGQETQYF. CDR3 bases: TGTGCCAGCAGCCAACTTACCGGGGGGCAGGAGACCCAGTACTTC.

The V gene is TRBV6-1, the J gene TRBJ2-7; 8 bases agree with TRBD1. The assigned J gene may be wrong: the sequence end matches TRBJ2-1 better. Germline loops: CDR1 MNHNS, CDR2 SASEGT. The CDR3 is 12 residues long. The CDR3 DNA follows: TGTGCCACCTCGGACAGGGCCTACGAGCAGTTCTTC. Encoded protein: CATSDRAYEQFF.

This clonotype was detected ten times or more. This rearrangement joins TRBV20-1 to TRBJ1-2; D uncertain. The CDR3 sequence is 15 residues long. V was clipped by 0 bases and J by 1 base, with 12 bases between them. CDR1 is DFQATT, CDR2 SNEGSKA, per germline (reference sequence). This CDR3 is CSARESTVNNYGYTF. The CDR3, as DNA: TGCAGTGCTAGAGAGAGCACAGTGAATAACTATGGCTACACCTTC.

Ten or more counts support this clonotype. The chain couples TRBV27 to TRBJ2-6; TRBD1 is a possible D gene (5 bases). The CDR3 has 15 amino acids. From germline, CDR1 is MNHEY and CDR2 SMNVEV (reference sequence). Trimming took 6 bases from V and 4 from J, leaving 13 bases between them. This CDR3 is CASRPTGTGANVLTF. In DNA, the CDR3 is TGTGCCAGCAGGCCTACAGGTACCGGGGCCAACGTCCTGACTTTC.

The genes are TRBV7-9 and TRBJ1-1; 9 bases match TRBD1. With V trimmed by 4 bases and J by 6 bases, 12 bases remained unmatched. CDR1 and CDR2 (germline): SEHNR, FQNEAQ (reference sequence). The CDR3 runs to 16 residues. CDR3 in amino acids: CASSSPVDRGSPEAFF. The DNA of the CDR3 is TGTGCCAGCAGCTCGCCCGTAGACAGGGGGTCTCCTGAAGCTTTCTTT. Looking up the rest from reference TRBV7-9 and TRBJ1-1 gives the full variable domain: DTGVSQNPRHKITKRGQNVTFRCDPISEHNRLYWYRQTLGQGPEFLTYFQNEAQLEKSRLLSDRFSAERPKGSFSTLEIQRTEQGDSAMYLCASSSPVDRGSPEAFFGQGTRLTVV.

The genes are TRBV7-8 and TRBJ1-2; D unclear. The V gene lost 5 bases and the J gene lost 4 bases, with 17 bases spanning the gap. In germline, CDR1 is SGHVS, CDR2 FQNEAQ. CDR3 length equals 15 residues. The CDR3 coding sequence is TGTGCCAGCAGCCCTCCTCTTTGGCAGTCCTATGGCTACACCTTC. This codes for CASSPPLWQSYGYTF.

This clonotype has ten or more counts. V and J are TRBV20-1 and TRBJ1-5; D unclear. The germline V gene encodes CDR1 DFQATT and CDR2 SNEGSKA (reference sequence). The CDR3 consists of 14 residues. V was trimmed by 1 base and J by 4 bases, leaving 11 bases between them. CDR3 nucleotides: TGCAGTGCTAGAGCCCGTCTGGGGAATCAGCCCCAGCATTTT. It translates to CSARARLGNQPQHF.

In its sample, this clonotype was seen many times. The chain combines TRBV5-8 with TRBJ2-2, with 9 bases identical to TRBD2. The CDR3 totals 16 residues. Germline V gives CDR1 SGHTS, CDR2 YDEGEE. J was trimmed by 7 bases and V by 0 bases; bases with no gene match: 7. The CDR3 DNA follows: TGTGCCAGCAGCTTGGGGTTAGCGGGAGAGAACGGGGAGCTGTTTTTT. This codes for CASSLGLAGENGELFF.

This clonotype was detected ten times or more. This chain links TRBV10-3 with TRBJ2-5, with 8 positions matching TRBD2. CDR3 length equals 15 residues. V trimming: 3 bases; J trimming: 3 bases; junction bases outside the gene matches: 6. From germline, CDR1 is ENHRY and CDR2 SYGVKD. The CDR3 region has the DNA TGTGCCATCAGTGACGCCGGGACTAGAAAAGAGACCCAGTACTTC. Its protein is CAISDAGTRKETQYF.

This clonotype was counted ten times or more. The chain carries TRBV27 and TRBJ2-7; 10 positions match TRBD1. The CDR3 spans 12 residues. V was pared by 6 bases and J by 5 bases, with 1 base of the junction left unmatched. Germline V CDR1 and CDR2: MNHEY, SMNVEV (reference sequence). CDR3 sequence: CASRTGGNEQYF. The CDR3 nucleotides read TGTGCCAGCAGGACAGGGGGCAACGAGCAGTACTTC.

This clonotype was seen at least ten times. This sequence joins TRBV11-1 and TRBJ2-2; the match to TRBD2 covers 10 bases. The germline CDR1 and CDR2 sequences are SGHAT and FQDESV (reference sequence). CDR3 length: 18 amino acids. With 1 base clipped from V and 1 base from J, the junction kept 6 bases outside the gene matches. CDR3 DNA: TGTGCCAGCAGCTTAGGTTTAGCGGGAGGCCAGAACACCGGGGAGCTGTTTTTT. As protein: CASSLGLAGGQNTGELFF.

This clonotype has a count of ten or more. The chain joins TRBV12-3 or TRBV12-4 to TRBJ1-2, with D hard to call. The V end was cut by 1 base, the J end by 8 bases, with 14 bases between. There are 14 residues in the CDR3. CDR3 coding DNA: TGTGCCAGCAGTTTAGGGTGGACGGGATCGGGCTACACCTTC. Protein: CASSLGWTGSGYTF.

This chain joins TRBV7-2 and TRBJ2-7; 14 nucleotides align to TRBD2. In germline, CDR1 is SGHTA, CDR2 FQGNSA. The CDR3 consists of 16 residues. The CDR3 sequence is CANSSGLAGGAYEQYV. The DNA for the CDR3 is TGTGCCAACAGCTCCGGACTAGCGGGAGGTGCTTACGAGCAGTACGTC.

The CDR3 is CASSQDEREGNEQFF. The CDR3 DNA sequence: TGCGCCAGCAGCCAAGATGAGCGAGAGGGAAATGAGCAGTTCTTC. V usage is TRBV4-1 and J usage is TRBJ2-1; a weak D match, TRBD2 (5 bases). V was shortened by 0 bases and J by 7 bases, with 13 bases between the two germline ends. This CDR3 comprises 15 residues. Germline V gene data show CDR1 as MGHRA and CDR2 as YSYEKL.

This chain uses TRBV3-1 with TRBJ2-7, with D possibly matching TRBD1 (5 bases). This CDR3 contains 13 residues. Per germline, CDR1 LGHDT and CDR2 YNNKEL (reference sequence). The V and J ends lost 0 bases and 4 bases respectively, with 7 bases between them. The CDR3: CASSQDRQYEQYF. The CDR3 DNA reads TGTGCCAGCAGCCAAGACCGACAGTACGAGCAGTACTTC.

This clonotype was observed a handful of times. This chain links TRBV4-1 with TRBJ1-6, with D unresolved. V was clipped by 0 bases and J by 10 bases, with 7 bases between them. Germline CDR1 is MGHRA and CDR2 is YSYEKL. This CDR3 contains 13 residues. The CDR3 loop is CASSQERNSPLHF. DNA for the CDR3: TGCGCCAGCAGCCAAGAAAGGAACTCACCCCTCCACTTT.

The CDR3 sequence: CASSPRPGTRTLEQYV. CDR3 DNA sequence: TGCGCCAGCAGCCCTCGTCCGGGGACAAGGACTCTCGAGCAGTACGTC. The rearrangement uses TRBV5-1 and TRBJ2-7; TRBD1 might be the D (6 bases). V lost 4 bases and J lost 6, with 23 bases in between. CDR1 and CDR2 (germline): SGHRS, YFSETQ. The length of the CDR3 is 16 residues.

This clonotype was counted at least ten times. CDR3 nucleotides: TGTGCCAGCAGGCAGGGCTATGGCTACACCTTC. Its translation is CASRQGYGYTF. The genes are TRBV6-1 and TRBJ1-2, with D perhaps matching TRBD1 (5 bases). Germline loops: CDR1 MNHNS, CDR2 SASEGT. Trimming removed 6 bases at V and 4 bases at J, with 6 bases between. The CDR3 has 11 residues.